A single sample gave rise to the 8 T cell receptor beta chains below, sequenced in a study of blood T cell repertoires in COVID-19. Produced via immunoSEQ multiplex PCR; TCRdb's table is partial and in-frame only. The repertoire holds around 200,000 clones, with approximately 90% as singletons. The sample taken for sequencing was peripheral blood. Source of these receptors: a man aged 60 to 75 who had recovered from COVID-19.

The rearrangement links TRBV11-2 to TRBJ2-3; TRBD2 matches at 7 bases. This CDR3 has 14 amino acids. J lost 6 bases, V lost 7 bases, and 10 bases had no gene match. Germline V gene lookup returns CDR1 SGHAT and CDR2 FQNNGV. Here the CDR3 DNA reads TGTGCCAGCATCGTCGGGAGGCGTGCGGATACGCAGTATTTT. As protein: CASIVGRRADTQYF.

The chain couples TRBV24-1 to TRBJ1-1; D might be TRBD1 (6 bases). The germline V gene has CDR1 KGHDR and CDR2 SFDVKD. This CDR3 contains 13 residues. With 8 bases removed from V and 0 bases from J, the gap between germline ends came to 9 bases. CDR3 amino acids: CATTDSMNTEAFF. CDR3 DNA: TGTGCCACCACGGACAGTATGAACACTGAAGCTTTCTTT.

The V and J genes are TRBV2 and TRBJ2-5; 7 bases line up with TRBD1. The germline V gene has CDR1 SNHLY and CDR2 FYNNEI. The V gene end was trimmed by 2 bases and the J gene end by 9 bases; junction bases not matched to a gene: 9. This CDR3 has 14 residues. Here the CDR3 DNA reads TGTGCCAGCAGTGAAAGGGCAGGGGGTAGCGCCCAGTACTTC. Its protein is CASSERAGGSAQYF. Combining the CDR3 with reference TRBV2 and TRBJ2-5 gives the whole variable domain EPEVTQTPSHQVTQMGQEVILRCVPISNHLYFYWYRQILGQKVEFLVSFYNNEISEKSEIFDDQFSVERPDGSNFTLKIRSTKLEDSAMYFCASSERAGGSAQYFGPGTRLLVL.

This rearrangement joins TRBV30 to TRBJ2-3; perhaps TRBD1 as D (7 bases). The CDR3 covers 15 residues. Germline lookup yields CDR1 GTSNPN and CDR2 SVGIG (reference sequence). V was trimmed by 3 bases and J by 0 bases, leaving 13 bases between them. This chain's CDR3 is CAWRIRGTSTDTQYF. The DNA for the CDR3 is TGTGCCTGGAGAATCAGGGGGACTAGCACAGATACGCAGTATTTT.

The rearrangement joins TRBV27 to TRBJ1-5, with 9 nucleotides matching TRBD1. Unmatched junction bases numbered 5, after V lost 0 bases and J lost 5 bases. The CDR3 length is 16 residues. Germline V gene sequence: CDR1 MNHEY, CDR2 SMNVEV (reference sequence). The CDR3, as DNA: TGTGCCAGCAGTTTATCTGGGACAGGGAGAGATCAGCCCCAGCATTTT. This gives the protein CASSLSGTGRDQPQHF.

The chain joins TRBV7-8 to TRBJ1-1; the D gene is possibly TRBD1 (6 bases). Trimming shortened V by 5 bases and J by 1 base, and 11 bases separated the two germline ends. Germline V gene sequence: CDR1 SGHVS, CDR2 FQNEAQ. CDR3 length: 14 residues. CDR3 bases: TGTGCCAGCAGCCGAGGGGGAGGGAACACTGAAGCTTTCTTT. Protein: CASSRGGGNTEAFF.

The rearrangement links TRBV10-1 to TRBJ1-2, with unresolved D. This CDR3 region has 18 residues. Germline V gene lookup returns CDR1 WNHNN and CDR2 SYGVQD (reference sequence). V lost 6 bases and J 8 bases, leaving 31 bases between the germline ends. The CDR3 loop is CASRGGSSPALAWEGYTF. The CDR3 bases are TGCGCCAGCAGGGGAGGGTCCTCCCCGGCCCTAGCTTGGGAGGGCTACACCTTC.

V usage is TRBV30 and J usage is TRBJ2-7, with a possible D match to TRBD2 (6 bases). This CDR3 spans 14 amino acids. Per germline, CDR1 GTSNPN and CDR2 SVGIG (reference sequence). Trimming removed 6 bases from V and 0 bases from J, with 15 bases in between. CDR3 protein: CACYPRGSSYEQYF. The CDR3 DNA sequence: TGTGCCTGCTACCCCCGGGGGAGCTCCTACGAGCAGTACTTC.